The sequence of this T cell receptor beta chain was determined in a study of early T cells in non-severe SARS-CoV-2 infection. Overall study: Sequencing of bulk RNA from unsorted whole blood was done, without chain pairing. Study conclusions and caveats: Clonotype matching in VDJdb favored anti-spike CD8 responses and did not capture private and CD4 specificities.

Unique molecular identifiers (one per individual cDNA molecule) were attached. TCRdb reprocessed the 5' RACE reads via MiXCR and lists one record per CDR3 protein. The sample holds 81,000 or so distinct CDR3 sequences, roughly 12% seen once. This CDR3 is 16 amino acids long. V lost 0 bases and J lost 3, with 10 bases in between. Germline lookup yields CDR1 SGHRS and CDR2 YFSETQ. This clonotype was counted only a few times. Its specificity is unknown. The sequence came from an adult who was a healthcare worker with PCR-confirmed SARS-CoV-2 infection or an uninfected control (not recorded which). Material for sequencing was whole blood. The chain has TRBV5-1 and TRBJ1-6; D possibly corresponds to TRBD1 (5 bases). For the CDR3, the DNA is TGCGCCAGCAGCTTGGAACAGGCGGTCTATAATTCACCCCTCCACTTT. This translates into CASSLEQAVYNSPLHF.